In this sample, the clone carrying this TCR beta chain turned up a few times. This sample is part of a study of OX40 agonist ivuxolimab in advanced cancers. Study overall: An agonistic human IgG2 monoclonal antibody against OX40 (CD134) was given.

Produced via immunoSEQ multiplex PCR; TCRdb's table is partial and in-frame only. The sample lists about 68,000 clones; roughly four fifths were seen once. This CDR3 is built from 14 residues. Germline CDR1 is SEHNR and CDR2 is FQNEAQ (reference sequence). V lost 7 bases and J 5 bases, leaving 17 bases between the germline ends. Sequenced material: CD4+ or CD8+ T cells sorted from blood, taken in a trial of the OX40 agonist ivuxolimab. This receptor was identified in an adult with an advanced solid tumor such as melanoma, head and neck, liver or kidney cancer. J is TRBJ2-5 and V is TRBV7-9; possibly TRBD2 for D (5 bases). CDR3 region: CASTPPGNGETQYF. CDR3 in DNA: TGTGCCAGCACCCCGCCGGGGAATGGGGAGACCCAGTACTTC.